This T cell receptor (beta chain) was documented in a study of T cells in Graves' hyperthyroidism and ophthalmopathy. Study-wide context: The blood sample was taken at first diagnosis, before treatment began.

With 5 bases clipped from V and 5 bases from J, the junction kept 8 bases outside the gene matches. The CDR3 is made up of 15 amino acids. CDR1 SEHNR and CDR2 FQNEAQ come from the germline V gene (reference sequence). This clonotype showed up many times. The study based diagnoses on clinical symptoms, serum thyroxine and TRAb, thyroid ultrasound and orbital computed tomography. What was amplified from RNA transcripts were TCR beta CDR3 regions. RT-PCR in the first round (using the HTBI primer set) targeted the TCR CDR3. One entry per CDR3 protein results from TCRdb running MiXCR on the multiplex PCR reads. Of under 450,000 distinct CDR3 sequences listed, approximately 14% are singletons.

The receptor's source is a young woman with Graves' hyperthyroidism. The sample was blood. V and J are TRBV7-9 and TRBJ1-5; 8 nucleotides line up with TRBD1. The CDR3 region is CASSLTGTGDQPQHF. The CDR3 coding sequence is TGTGCCAGCAGCCTTACCGGGACAGGCGATCAGCCCCAGCATTTT.